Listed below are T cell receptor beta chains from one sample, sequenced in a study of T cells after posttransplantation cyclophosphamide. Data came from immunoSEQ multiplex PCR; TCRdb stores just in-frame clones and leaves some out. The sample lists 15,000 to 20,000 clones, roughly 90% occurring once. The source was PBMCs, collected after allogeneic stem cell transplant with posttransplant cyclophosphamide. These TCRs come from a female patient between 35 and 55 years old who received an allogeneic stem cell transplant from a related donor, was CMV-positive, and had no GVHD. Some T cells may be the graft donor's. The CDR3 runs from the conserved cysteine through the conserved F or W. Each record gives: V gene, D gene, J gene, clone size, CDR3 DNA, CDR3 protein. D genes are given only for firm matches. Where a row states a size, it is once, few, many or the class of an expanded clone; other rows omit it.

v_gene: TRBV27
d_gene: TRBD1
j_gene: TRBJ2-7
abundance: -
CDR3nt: TGTGCCAGCAGTTCCCCCGGGACAGGGGCCTACGAGCAGTACTTC
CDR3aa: CASSSPGTGAYEQYF

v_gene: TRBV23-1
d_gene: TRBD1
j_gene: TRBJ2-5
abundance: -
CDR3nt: TGCGCCAGCACGGCGACAGGGGGCGGTGGGACCCAGTACTTC
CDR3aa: CASTATGGGGTQYF

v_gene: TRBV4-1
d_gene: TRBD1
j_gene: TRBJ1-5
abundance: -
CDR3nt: TGCGCCAGCAGCCAATATGACAGGGTCAATCAGCCCCAGCATTTT
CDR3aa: CASSQYDRVNQPQHF

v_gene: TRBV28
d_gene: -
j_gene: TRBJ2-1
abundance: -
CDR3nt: TGTGCCAGCAGTTCGCGCGGGACCCCCATCAAAAACAATGAGCAGTTCTTC
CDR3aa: CASSSRGTPIKNNEQFF

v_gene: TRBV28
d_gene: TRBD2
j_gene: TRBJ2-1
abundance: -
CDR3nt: TGTGCCAGCAGTCCTTTAGGACTAGCGGGAGGCACTTACAATGAGCAGTTCTTC
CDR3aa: CASSPLGLAGGTYNEQFF

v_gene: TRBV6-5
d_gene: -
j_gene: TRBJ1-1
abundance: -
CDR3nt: TGTGCCAGCAGTTACTATCGACAGGACTTTAACACTGAAGCTTTCTTT
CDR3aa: CASSYYRQDFNTEAFF

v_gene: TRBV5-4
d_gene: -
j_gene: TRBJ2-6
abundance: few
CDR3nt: TGTGCCAGCAGCCCTACGCTCTCTGGGGCCAACGTCCTGACTTTC
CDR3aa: CASSPTLSGANVLTF

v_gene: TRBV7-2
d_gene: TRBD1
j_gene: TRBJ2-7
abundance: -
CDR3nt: TGTGCCAGCAGCCCGACAGGGGTCGACTCCTACGAGCAGTACTTC
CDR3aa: CASSPTGVDSYEQYF

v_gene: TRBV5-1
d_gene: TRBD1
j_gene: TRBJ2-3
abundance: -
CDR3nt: TGCGCCAGCAGCTTGGTCGGGACAGGAGATATCGCAGATACGCAGTATTTT
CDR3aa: CASSLVGTGDIADTQYF

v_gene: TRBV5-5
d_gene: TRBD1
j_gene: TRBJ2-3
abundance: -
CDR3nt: TGTGCCAGCAGCCCGGTGGGACAGGTCACAGATACGCAGTATTTT
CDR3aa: CASSPVGQVTDTQYF